This T cell receptor beta chain originates from a study of blood T cell repertoires in COVID-19. About the study: Researchers got acute and convalescent COVID-19 samples from the United States, Italy and Spain. The analysed material was cDNA or gDNA that came from T cells, B-cell-depleted T cells, or PBMCs.

In the original analysis: Researchers report that nucleated cell counts were estimated from reference gene primer amplification. Sequencing was performed with immunoSEQ multiplex PCR; in TCRdb, only in-frame clones are kept and a portion is missing. For V, J and clone size, that table is used; D and trimming come from the DNA. This table has tens of thousands of clones, less than 90% appearing once. CDR3 length: 17 amino acids. Germline trimming cut 4 bases from V and 6 bases from J; bases unmatched to any gene: 12. CDR1 is MDHEN, CDR2 SYDVKM, per germline. The sequence derives from a man aged 60-69 years with acute or convalescent COVID-19. Sequencing was carried out using peripheral blood. V gene TRBV28 combines with J gene TRBJ1-5, with 10 nucleotides matching TRBD1. The DNA of the CDR3 is TGTGCCAGCAGTTGGACTCCGGGACAGGGGCAGAGTCAGCCCCAGCATTTT. Translation: CASSWTPGQGQSQPQHF.